This TCR beta chain was recovered during a study of blood T cell repertoires in COVID-19. Study-level background: Sources were T cells, B-cell-depleted T cells, or PBMCs; the material itself was cDNA or gDNA.

V was clipped by 5 bases and J by 2 bases; unmatched bases: 12. In germline, CDR1 is SGHDN, CDR2 FVKESK. The CDR3 totals 17 residues. Only in-frame clones appear in the TCRdb table, and some are missing; sequencing was by immunoSEQ multiplex PCR. There are a few hundred thousand clones in the sample; 90% occur only once, and around 1.7% lies in the top ten. The chain is built from TRBV14 and TRBJ2-5, with TRBD2 identical over 9 bases. Sequencing used PBMCs or T cells enriched from blood (not recorded which). This TCR derives from a woman between 18 and 30 years old with acute COVID-19. CDR3 loop: CASSKTSGISSQETQYF. Written as DNA, the CDR3 is TGTGCCAGCAGCAAGACTAGCGGAATATCCTCACAAGAGACCCAGTACTTC. Together with reference TRBV14 and TRBJ2-5, the CDR3 gives the full variable domain: EAGVTQFPSHSVIEKGQTVTLRCDPISGHDNLYWYRRVMGKEIKFLLHFVKESKQDESGMPNNRFLAERTGGTYSTLKVQPAELEDSGVYFCASSKTSGISSQETQYFGPGTRLLVL.